This T cell receptor (beta chain) was observed in a study of blood T cell repertoires in COVID-19 (dated by TCRdb to about 2020). Background on the whole study: The collaborator samples originated in the United States, Italy and Spain and spanned the acute and convalescent phases of COVID-19. The prospective study material was composed of cDNA or gDNA derived from T cells, B-cell-depleted T cells, or PBMCs. The dataset comprised deeply sampled blood TCRbeta repertoires from subjects exposed to, actively infected with, or recovered from COVID-19. The repertoires were released in a freely available public database intended as a resource for research on the immune response to SARS-CoV-2. The samples were drawn from two sources: the first 160 participants of the ongoing ImmuneRACE study, and 1,000 to 1,500 subjects contributed by 6 global collaborators. A de-identified subject ID, COVID-19 status, age in years and sex were almost always included in the sample metadata. Where available, HLA class I and class II types were taken from metadata supplied by the sample provider and were not determined by assay-based typing.

As to this clone: What antigen it recognizes has not been identified. Base qualities are not provided; no much larger clone lies one nucleotide away.

In the prospective study, participants were 18 to 89 years old, resided in about two dozen geographic areas of the United States, and were enrolled through a virtual design. In the prospective study, cohorts were assigned on the basis of participant-reported clinical history obtained from a screening survey and a study questionnaire. Recovered participants in ImmuneRACE Cohort 3 were defined by two consecutive negative NP/OP PCR tests, clearance by a healthcare professional, or resolution of symptoms. In the prospective study, mobile phlebotomists collected whole blood, serum and a nasopharyngeal or oropharyngeal swab from each participant. Over a 2-month period, participants in the prospective study had the option of providing additional blood draws and questionnaires. Prospective study blood samples were shipped either frozen or at room temperature before DNA extraction. The immunoSEQ Assay, a bias-controlled multiplex PCR, was used to amplify TCRbeta CDR3 regions from genomic DNA. The source study handled its data this way. The number of nucleated cells in each sample was estimated from the amplification of reference gene primers within the assay. To quantify the absolute abundance of each unique TCRbeta CDR3 rearrangement, sequence reads were collapsed and filtered. Productive Simpson clonality was computed per sample as the square root of Simpson's diversity index over productive rearrangements. TCRdb provides this immuneACCESS table in a form limited to in-frame rearrangements. Some clones are lacking; in checked studies, under half of them reflect an unresolved V gene, and why the rest are absent is not known. That table is the source of V, J and clone size, and D and trimming were worked out from the DNA. Counted in this sample were 150,000 or so clones; around 80% of them appeared once. Around 3.2% of the sample comes from the top ten.

General conclusions and limits of the study: The amount of clinical and demographic metadata varied by source and participant and was provided uncurated.

This clonotype was sampled from a woman aged 55-70 years who had recovered from COVID-19. The material sequenced was PBMCs or T cells enriched from blood (not recorded which).

In nucleotide form, the sequence is TGTGCCAGCAGTGATCAGAGAACAGGGGCTTCCACTGAAGCTTTCTTT. Its translation is CASSDQRTGASTEAFF. The chain uses TRBV6-1 and TRBJ1-1, and 7 junctional nucleotides match TRBD1. V lost 3 bases and J lost 4 bases, and the count of bases not matched to a germline gene is 11. The CDR3 contains 16 residues, cysteine and phenylalanine counted. The entry retains the CDR3 DNA only, 48 bases that are in frame from base 1. The germline V gene specifies MNHNS as CDR1 and SASEGT as CDR2.